This T cell receptor beta chain stems from a study of CD8 T cells in ankylosing spondylitis. TCRdb reprocessed the 5' RACE reads via MiXCR and lists one record per CDR3 protein. The sample lists 300,000 to 350,000 distinct CDR3 sequences; around 21% were seen once. Broader study findings: Roughly eight highly homologous variants made up a TCR beta motif, and this motif appeared characteristic of ankylosing spondylitis blood. It was reported that disease-linked clones were significantly enriched in matched ankylosing spondylitis synovial fluid.

Points on this clonotype: Its matching antigen is unknown.

Trimming removed 1 base at V and 12 bases at J, with 12 bases between. The CDR3 consists of 12 residues. Germline values: CDR1 LGHDT, CDR2 YNNKEL (reference sequence). The chain couples TRBV3-1 to TRBJ1-2, with a weak D call TRBD1 (5 bases). The specimen sequenced was blood, either unsorted or a sorted T cell fraction (not recorded which). This receptor was identified in a female donor with ankylosing spondylitis or in good health (not recorded which). The CDR3, as DNA: TGTGCCAGCAGCCAAGCCCTCCAGGGCCACACCTTC. This codes for CASSQALQGHTF.